This paragraph covers one T cell receptor (beta chain) sequence. What it recognizes is unknown. At one end the junction does not follow the germline gene, possibly because of a read error. All the people who gave samples were healthy bone marrow donors. The sample originates from a study of cytomegalovirus exposure and HLA in healthy donors. Points from the study as a whole: Versus the approximately 700-donor mean, an Asian-associated ancestry cluster reportedly showed fewer N-insertions in a later analysis. TCR beta V- and J-gene trimming was later associated with a missense DCLRE1C variant.

The PCR used 60 Vbeta and 13 Jbeta primers. How the authors handled the data: Later, an analysis found about 80 million unique TCR beta chains, and 9.5 million to 12 million of these were shared. The method was immunoSEQ multiplex PCR; TCRdb's version includes in-frame clones alone and lacks a portion of them. D and trimming were read from the DNA, whereas the V and J calls and clone size are those reported in that table. The repertoire holds roughly 130,000 clones, with around 67% as singletons. The CDR3 loop spans 14 amino acids. CDR1 SSHAT and CDR2 FNYEAQ come from the germline V gene (reference sequence).

The TCR originated in a woman aged 35 to 49 in good health and CMV-seropositive. This chain links TRBV7-7 with TRBJ2-7, with a tentative D call TRBD2 (6 bases). The specimen sequenced was PBMCs. The CDR3 spells CASSLAWGDGEQYF. In DNA, the CDR3 is TGTGCTAGCAGCTTAGCGTGGGGGGATGGCGAGCAGTACTTC.